The 9 T cell receptor beta chains below all came from one sample that was sequenced in a study of blood T cells in healthy people across ages (dated by TCRdb to 2013 to 2016). The library was produced with 5' RACE. The instrument was an Illumina HiSeq 2500. The second PCR ran for about 6 to 11 cycles and used a J-beta primer mix along with a sample-barcoded 5' primer. The public reads were reprocessed in TCRdb via fastp at Q25 and MiXCR, keeping in-frame beta chains. A single entry per CDR3 protein holds the most common genes and DNA from its merged rows. This sample gives 700,000 or so distinct CDR3 sequences in total; around a fifth of them show up just once. The ten largest clones add up to around a fifth of the sample. The sequenced material came from blood. These receptors were obtained from a man between 65 and 80 years old in good health.

The V call is TRBV7-2, the J call TRBJ2-1, with TRBD2 matching 7 bases. The CDR3 consists of 12 residues. Per the germline V gene, CDR1 is SGHTA and CDR2 is FQGNSA. The chain's CDR3 is CVGGNSYNEQFF. The CDR3 nucleotides read TGTGTGGGGGGGAACTCCTACAATGAGCAGTTCTTC.

This clonotype was counted between two and nine times. The chain uses TRBV6-6 and TRBJ2-7, with D maybe TRBD2 (6 bases). Trimming stripped 3 bases from V and 9 bases from J, with 18 bases between. This CDR3 has 14 residues. Germline V gene sequence: CDR1 MNHNY, CDR2 SVGAGI (reference sequence). The CDR3 loop is CASSYAGPAFGQYV. The DNA for the CDR3 is TGTGCCAGCAGTTATGCGGGACCCGCCTTCGGGCAGTACGTC.

CDR3 in DNA: TGCGCCAGCAGCCATGAGGTACTGAATGAAAAACTGTTTTTT. Translation: CASSHEVLNEKLFF. The J gene is TRBJ1-4, the V gene TRBV4-1; the D is unclear. The length of the CDR3 is 14 residues. V was shortened by 3 bases and J by 5 bases, with 10 bases between the two germline ends. The germline gives CDR1 MGHRA, CDR2 YSYEKL.

This chain joins TRBV6-6 and TRBJ2-1; TRBD1 matches at 9 bases. Looked up from germline, CDR1 is MNHNY and CDR2 is SVGAGI (reference sequence). This CDR3 has 14 residues. V shed 10 bases, J shed 4 bases, and the junction held 8 bases outside the gene matches. DNA of the CDR3: TGTGCCACCCTCACCGGGACAGGGTACAATGAGCAGTTCTTC. Its translation: CATLTGTGYNEQFF.

This clonotype was recorded many times. An end of the junction differs from the germline gene, which may be a read error. The chain links TRBV7-8 to TRBJ1-1; D may be TRBD1 (5 bases). CDR1 SGHVS and CDR2 FQNEAQ come from the germline V gene. The CDR3 totals 14 residues. The CDR3 sequence is CASTLMGDRTEAFF. The DNA for the CDR3 is TGTGCCAGCACCTTAATGGGGGACCGCACTGAAGCTTTCTTT.

This clonotype was counted only a few times. This chain links TRBV2 with TRBJ2-5, with D perhaps TRBD1 (5 bases). V was pared by 7 bases and J by 5 bases, with 14 bases between. CDR1 is SNHLY and CDR2 is FYNNEI in the germline V gene. The CDR3 extends over 13 amino acids. CDR3 sequence reads: CASTGFEYETQYF. CDR3 nucleotide sequence: TGTGCCAGCACAGGGTTTGAATACGAGACCCAGTACTTC.

The chain carries TRBV28 and TRBJ2-4; unclear D gene. This CDR3 region has 14 residues. The germline V gene has CDR1 MDHEN and CDR2 SYDVKM. V lost 2 bases and J lost 0, with 5 bases in between. The CDR3 loop reads CASSLILAKNIQYF. The CDR3 nucleotides read TGTGCCAGCAGTTTAATCCTAGCCAAAAACATTCAGTACTTC.

In DNA form, the CDR3 reads TGCGCCAGCAGGCTGCAAGGTAGCTTGGGCACAGATACGCAGTATTTT. This encodes CASRLQGSLGTDTQYF. The chain links TRBV5-1 to TRBJ2-3; D gene unclear. V lost 5 bases to trimming and J lost 1 base, with 17 bases between them. The CDR3 is 16 residues long. The germline CDR1 and CDR2 sequences are SGHRS and YFSETQ.

This clonotype turned up a few times. V and J are TRBV29-1 and TRBJ2-3, with 8 bases matching TRBD1. The CDR3 extends over 15 amino acids. V lost 3 bases to trimming and J lost 3 bases; unmatched junction nucleotides: 8. Germline loops: CDR1 SQVTM, CDR2 ANQGSEA. The CDR3 region has the DNA TGCAGCGTTGATCTGACAGGGGCGCCGACAGATACGCAGTATTTT. Amino acid sequence: CSVDLTGAPTDTQYF.